Presented here are 12 T cell receptor beta chains from one specimen sequenced in a study of T cell clonality in common variable immunodeficiency. The repertoire was sequenced with immunoSEQ multiplex PCR; TCRdb's copy has only in-frame clones and lacks some. This repertoire holds approximately 56,000 clones, and none appear only once. Material: peripheral blood mononuclear cells. These receptors were taken from a person aged 18 to 69 in good health.

This clone was seen many times. The CDR3 is cut off 3 residues early in the read; its end comes from the germline J gene. The chain is built from TRBV5-1 and TRBJ2-7; no firm D call. Per the germline V gene, CDR1 is SGHRS and CDR2 is YFSETQ. CDR3 size: 16 residues. Trimming removed 0 bases at V and 2 bases at J, with 15 bases between. The sequenced CDR3 bases are TGCGCCAGCAGCTTGGCCGTAGGTCAGGTAGCCTACGAG. This encodes CASSLAVGQVAYE. The full CDR3 protein is CASSLAVGQVAYEQYF.

This clone has at least ten counts. The observed sequence ends 3 residues before the CDR3 terminus, with the missing tail filled in from the germline J gene. V is TRBV30 and J is TRBJ1-1, with D maybe TRBD1 (5 bases). Germline CDR1 and CDR2: GTSNPN and SVGIG (reference sequence). CDR3 length: 13 residues. V was clipped by 4 bases and J by 5 bases, with 14 bases between them. The CDR3 here is CAWTTAGGTEAFF. Incomplete CDR3 DNA: TGTGCCTGGACAACGGCCGGGGGTACTGAA.

About this clone: The DNA ends 3 residues before the CDR3 does, and the rest of the CDR3 is filled in from the germline J gene. The chain carries TRBV5-1 and TRBJ2-3; 11 nucleotides align to TRBD2. Germline-derived CDR1 and CDR2 are SGHRS and YFSETQ. There are 14 residues in the CDR3. CDR3 sequence: CASSKTSGGETQYF. The CDR3 bases that were read are TGCGCCAGCAGCAAAACTAGCGGGGGAGAGACG.

The table lists this clone with a few counts. From the germline J gene comes the end of the CDR3, since the read stops 3 residues before it. The rearrangement joins TRBV13 to TRBJ2-7; 7 positions agree with TRBD2. The CDR3 is 15 residues long. CDR1 and CDR2 from the germline V gene are PRHDT and FYEKMQ (reference sequence). V was pared by 4 bases and J by 3 bases, with 9 bases of the junction left unmatched. The CDR3: CASSSRGGSRYEQYF. CDR3 DNA (partial): TGTGCCAGCAGCTCTCGCGGCGGGAGCCGCTACGAG.

This clone has at least ten counts. CDR3 DNA (partial): TGCGCCAGCAGCTTGCCGGGACAGGAGGGGGAAAAA. This codes for CASSLPGQEGEK. The whole CDR3 sequence is CASSLPGQEGEKLFF. J is TRBJ1-4 and V is TRBV5-1; 8 positions agree with TRBD1. The read ends 3 residues early relative to the CDR3; the germline J gene fills the gap. J gave up 8 bases and V 1 base, and 7 bases lay outside the gene matches. CDR3 length: 15 residues. From germline, CDR1 is SGHRS and CDR2 YFSETQ. Full variable domain (outside the CDR3, taken from reference TRBV5-1 and TRBJ1-4): KAGVTQTPRYLIKTRGQQVTLSCSPISGHRSVSWYQQTPGQGLQFLFEYFSETQRNKGNFPGRFSGRQFSNSRSEMNVSTLELGDSALYLCASSLPGQEGEKLFFGSGTQLSVL.

This clone appeared many times. CDR3 DNA, as far as it was read: TGTGCCAGCTCACGGCAGGACTCCTACGAG. It specifies CASSRQDSYE. The complete CDR3 protein is CASSRQDSYEQYF. The chain combines TRBV18 with TRBJ2-7; no reliable D call. The read halts 3 residues ahead of the CDR3 end, with the missing end drawn from the germline J gene. The V end was cut by 4 bases, the J end by 0 bases, with 7 bases between. CDR1 and CDR2 from the germline V gene are KGHSH and LQKENI. The CDR3 sequence is 13 residues long.

The sample holds many counts of this clone. The read finishes 3 residues shy of the CDR3 end, and the germline J gene is used to complete it. This chain links TRBV7-2 with TRBJ1-2, with unresolved D. The V gene's germline CDR1 is SGHTA and CDR2 FQGNSA. V lost 2 bases and J lost 4, with 11 bases in between. CDR3 length equals 14 residues. CDR3 DNA (partial): TGTGCCAGCAGCTTATCCCTAGAAGGCTATGGC. Translation gives CASSLSLEGYG. From start to end, the CDR3 is CASSLSLEGYGYTF.

This clone was counted at least ten times. The CDR3: CASSKGPHEQYF. The CDR3 DNA, read in part, is TGTGCCAGCTCAAAGGGGCCCCACGAG. The rearrangement joins TRBV18 to TRBJ2-7, with D tentatively TRBD1 (5 bases). Read coverage stops 3 residues before the CDR3 terminus; the germline J gene supplies the remainder. The germline CDR1 and CDR2 sequences are KGHSH and LQKENI. Trimming left V 5 bases short and J 5 bases short, with 10 bases between. There are 12 residues in the CDR3.

This clone was observed at least ten times. The read comes to an end 3 residues before the CDR3 does, leaving the germline J gene to fill in the end. This rearrangement joins TRBV19 to TRBJ2-3; TRBD2 agrees at 7 bases. Germline CDR1 LNHDA, CDR2 SQIVND (reference sequence). This CDR3 contains 17 residues. The ends lost 1 base at V and 2 bases at J; junction bases unmatched: 9. The CDR3 bases that were read are TGTGCCAGTAGTATAGTAGCGGGTTTATCCCACACAGATACG. It yields the protein CASSIVAGLSHTDT. The CDR3 as a whole reads CASSIVAGLSHTDTQYF.

This clone was seen many times. CDR3 bases read: TGTGCCAGCAGACCTCACGGGACAGGGGGCACAGATACG. Translation: CASRPHGTGGTDT. The whole CDR3 sequence reads CASRPHGTGGTDTQYF. V gene TRBV28 combines with J gene TRBJ2-3, with 10 positions matching TRBD1. The DNA ends 3 residues before the CDR3 does, and the rest of the CDR3 is filled in from the germline J gene. The CDR3 totals 16 residues. The germline gives CDR1 MDHEN, CDR2 SYDVKM. V lost 6 bases to trimming and J lost 1 base; unmatched junction nucleotides: 7.

This clone was seen repeatedly, ten times or more. The read halts 3 residues ahead of the CDR3 end, with the missing end drawn from the germline J gene. This sequence joins TRBV23-1 and TRBJ2-7; D possibly uses TRBD1 or TRBD2 (6 bases each). TRBV23-1 belongs to the ORF category, with a function that is uncertain. This CDR3 spans 14 amino acids. Trimming stripped 0 bases from V and 5 bases from J, with 11 bases between. The CDR3 DNA, read in part, is TGCGCCAGCAGTCAATCGTACAGGGAGGACGAG. This translates into CASSQSYREDE. The full CDR3 protein reads CASSQSYREDEQYF.

The sample holds a few counts of this clone. The part of the CDR3 DNA that was read is TGTGCCAGCAGCTTACCTGTGGGACTAGCGGGAGTGGTAGATACG. Translating it yields CASSLPVGLAGVVDT. Given in full, the CDR3 is CASSLPVGLAGVVDTQYF. The chain employs TRBV7-6 and TRBJ2-3; 14 bases are a match to TRBD2. The DNA ends 3 residues before the CDR3 does, and the rest of the CDR3 is filled in from the germline J gene. The CDR3 is made up of 18 amino acids. The J segment lost 5 bases and the V segment lost 2 bases, leaving 9 bases of the junction unmatched. From germline, CDR1 is SGHVS and CDR2 FNYEAQ.